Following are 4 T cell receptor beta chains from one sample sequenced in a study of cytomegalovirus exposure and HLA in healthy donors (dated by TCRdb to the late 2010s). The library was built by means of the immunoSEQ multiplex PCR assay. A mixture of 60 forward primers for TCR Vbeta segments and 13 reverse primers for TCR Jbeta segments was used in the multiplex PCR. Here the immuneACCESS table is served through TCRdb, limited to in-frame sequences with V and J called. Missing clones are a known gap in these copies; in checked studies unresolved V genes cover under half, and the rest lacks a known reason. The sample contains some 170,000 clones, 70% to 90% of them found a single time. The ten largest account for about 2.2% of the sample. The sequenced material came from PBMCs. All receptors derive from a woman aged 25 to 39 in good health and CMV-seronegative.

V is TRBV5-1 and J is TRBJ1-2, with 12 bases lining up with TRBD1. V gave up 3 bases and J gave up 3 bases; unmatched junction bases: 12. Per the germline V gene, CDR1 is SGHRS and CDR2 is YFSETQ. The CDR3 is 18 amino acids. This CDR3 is CASSSPPGQGASDYGYTF. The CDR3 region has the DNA TGCGCCAGCAGCTCACCCCCGGGACAGGGGGCAAGTGACTATGGCTACACCTTC.

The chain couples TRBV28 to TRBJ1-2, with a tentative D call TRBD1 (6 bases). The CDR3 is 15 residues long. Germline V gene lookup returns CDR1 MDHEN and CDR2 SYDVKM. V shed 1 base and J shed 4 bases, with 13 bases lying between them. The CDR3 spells CASSLSQGRGYGYTF. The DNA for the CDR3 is TGTGCCAGCAGTTTATCCCAGGGGCGAGGCTATGGCTACACCTTC.

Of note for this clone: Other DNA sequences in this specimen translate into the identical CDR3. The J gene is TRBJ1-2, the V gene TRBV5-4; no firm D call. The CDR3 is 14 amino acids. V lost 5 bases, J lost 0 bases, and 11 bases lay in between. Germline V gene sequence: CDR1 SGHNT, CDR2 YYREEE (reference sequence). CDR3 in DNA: TGTGCCAGCAGTCAAGTTACAGCTAACTATGGCTACACCTTC. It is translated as CASSQVTANYGYTF. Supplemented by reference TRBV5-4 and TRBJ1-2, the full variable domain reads ETGVTQSPTHLIKTRGQQVTLRCSSQSGHNTVSWYQQALGQGPQFIFQYYREEENGRGNFPPRFSGLQFPNYSSELNVNALELDDSALYLCASSQVTANYGYTFGSGTRLTVV.

CDR3 in amino acids: CASSMGTGGKDEQFF. The CDR3 DNA reads TGTGCCAGTAGTATGGGGACAGGGGGCAAAGATGAGCAGTTCTTC. The V and J genes are TRBV19 and TRBJ2-1, with 12 bases fitting TRBD1. CDR1 is LNHDA and CDR2 is SQIVND in the germline V gene (reference sequence). Germline trimming cut 3 bases from V and 8 bases from J; bases unmatched to any gene: 5. This CDR3 spans 15 amino acids.